A selection of T cell receptor beta chains follows, all from one sample in a study of blood T cell repertoires in COVID-19. Profiling relied on immunoSEQ multiplex PCR, and the TCRdb table lists in-frame clones only, not all of them. The table shows tens of thousands of clones, with around 89% occurring only once. The sequencing sample was made of peripheral blood. The receptors stem from a human donor in a cohort sampled during active COVID-19. CDR3s include the opening cysteine and the closing phenylalanine or tryptophan. The D gene is left open where the match is weak. Clone sizes are given selectively: once, few, many, or a class where the clone is expanded.

>TRBJ1-4|NA|TRBV4-3|NA
TGCGCCAGCAGCCTTGGGGAGGCAACTAATGAAAAACTGTTTTTT
CASSLGEATNEKLFF
>TRBJ2-7|NA|TRBV6-5|NA
TGTGCCACCGGGGACACTCCCTACGAGCAGTACTTC
CATGDTPYEQYF
>TRBJ2-7|TRBD1|TRBV6-5|NA
TGTGCCAGCCGACAGGGCCCCTACGAGCAGTACTTC
CASRQGPYEQYF
>TRBJ1-6|NA|TRBV7-6|few
TGTGCCAGCAGCCCGGCACTCCAGGGGTTGGGATCACCCCTCCACTTT
CASSPALQGLGSPLHF
>TRBJ2-1|TRBD2|TRBV5-1|NA
TGCGCCAGCAGCTTGGTTAGCGGGAGCTCCTACAATGAGCAGTTCTTC
CASSLVSGSSYNEQFF
>TRBJ1-1|NA|TRBV2|NA
TGTGCCAGCATTAAGGTGGGCAGTTCTGCTTTCTTT
CASIKVGSSAFF
>TRBJ2-7|NA|TRBV10-3|NA
TGTGCCATCAGTGTCGTAGCGCTCTACGAGCAGTACTTC
CAISVVALYEQYF
>TRBJ1-3|NA|TRBV9|NA
TGTGCCAGCAGCCCCCTCCGGGGGGGAAACACCATATATTTT
CASSPLRGGNTIYF
>TRBJ2-2|TRBD2|TRBV19|NA
TGTGCCAGTAGTGCTGGACTAGCGGGGGTTTACGGGGAGCTGTTTTTT
CASSAGLAGVYGELFF
>TRBJ2-7|TRBD2|TRBV9|NA
TGTGCCAGCAGCGTGAGCGGGAGTCTGGTCGAGCAGTACTTC
CASSVSGSLVEQYF
>TRBJ1-2|TRBD1|TRBV27|NA
TGTGCCAGCAGCCCGAGGGGGCGAATTGGTGGCTACACCTTC
CASSPRGRIGGYTF
>TRBJ2-6|NA|TRBV6-5|NA
TGTGCCAGCAGTCCAGGGTCTGGGGCCAACGTCCTGACTTTC
CASSPGSGANVLTF
>TRBJ1-5|NA|TRBV6-5|NA
TGTGCCAGCAGTTACTCGTGGAGTAATCAGCCCCAGCATTTT
CASSYSWSNQPQHF
>TRBJ1-5|NA|TRBV5-1|NA
TGCGCCAGCAGCCCTGGGGGGGTAGGAGGCAATCAGCCCCAGCATTTT
CASSPGGVGGNQPQHF